This passage covers 18 T cell receptor beta chains from one sample sequenced in a study of T cells in Graves' hyperthyroidism and ophthalmopathy. Using RNA transcripts as the source, TCR beta CDR3 regions were amplified. HTBI primers were the set used in a first-round RT-PCR of the TCR CDR3. TCRdb recomputed calls from the multiplex PCR reads with MiXCR, one row per CDR3 protein. The table includes hundreds of thousands of distinct CDR3 sequences, roughly 14% detected once. Source material: blood. The source of these receptors is a woman in her forties or fifties with Graves' ophthalmopathy.

This clonotype was observed at least ten times. V usage is TRBV2 and J usage is TRBJ1-2; D gene uncertain. The CDR3 consists of 11 residues. Germline V gene lookup returns CDR1 SNHLY and CDR2 FYNNEI. The germline V and J ends were trimmed by 3 bases and 7 bases, with 6 bases remaining between them. In DNA, the CDR3 is TGTGCCAGCAGTGACGGGTTTGGCTACACCTTC. Protein sequence: CASSDGFGYTF.

This clonotype was seen more than once but under ten times. V usage is TRBV20-1 and J usage is TRBJ2-2, with TRBD2 matching over 12 bases. The ends lost 2 bases at V and 2 bases at J; junction bases unmatched: 6. The CDR3 loop spans 17 amino acids. In germline, CDR1 is DFQATT, CDR2 SNEGSKA (reference sequence). The DNA for the CDR3 is TGCAGTGCTAGACCCAAAGGACTAGCGGGAAACACCGGGGAGCTGTTTTTT. It yields the protein CSARPKGLAGNTGELFF.

The chain employs TRBV5-1 and TRBJ1-5; D is undetermined. V shed 0 bases and J shed 6 bases, with 10 bases lying between them. The CDR3 has 14 amino acids. Germline CDR1 is SGHRS and CDR2 is YFSETQ. The chain's CDR3 is CASSLAGVGQPQHF. DNA of the CDR3: TGCGCCAGCAGCTTGGCCGGGGTAGGTCAGCCCCAGCATTTT.

This chain links TRBV6-2 or TRBV6-3 with TRBJ2-1, with 10 nucleotides matching TRBD2. The trim removed 5 bases at V and 6 bases at J, leaving 13 bases unmatched. This CDR3 comprises 17 residues. Per the germline V gene, CDR1 is MNHEY and CDR2 is SVGEGT. CDR3 DNA sequence: TGTGCCAGCAGTCCCCTCCCCCTAGCGGGAGTTGGCAATGAGCAGTTCTTC. This codes for CASSPLPLAGVGNEQFF.

This chain uses TRBV20-1 with TRBJ2-5, with D unclear. This CDR3 is built from 11 residues. The germline gives CDR1 DFQATT, CDR2 SNEGSKA (reference sequence). V was shortened by 0 bases and J by 8 bases, with 7 bases between the two germline ends. The CDR3 reads CSARDPYTQYF. In DNA, the CDR3 is TGCAGTGCTAGAGATCCCTACACCCAGTACTTC.

In this sample, this clonotype turned up many times. The chain uses TRBV7-2 and TRBJ1-5, with 8 bases matching TRBD1. Germline lookup yields CDR1 SGHTA and CDR2 FQGNSA. The ends lost 6 bases at V and 4 bases at J; junction bases unmatched: 8. This CDR3 spans 15 amino acids. CDR3 sequence (DNA): TGTGCCAGCAGTTTGGGGCAGGGGGCAAATCAGCCCCAGCATTTT. Translation: CASSLGQGANQPQHF.

This rearrangement joins TRBV9 to TRBJ1-1, with D unresolved. The germline V and J ends were trimmed by 0 bases and 1 base, with 13 bases remaining between them. Germline V gene sequence: CDR1 SGDLS, CDR2 YYNGEE. The length of the CDR3 is 16 residues. CDR3 nucleotide sequence: TGTGCCAGCAGCGTAGGTCCACTCATGCGGAACACTGAAGCTTTCTTT. This translates into CASSVGPLMRNTEAFF.

This clonotype was counted ten times or more. The chain uses TRBV20-1 and TRBJ2-1, with D perhaps matching TRBD1 or TRBD2 (6 bases each). The CDR3 loop spans 12 amino acids. The germline CDR1 and CDR2 sequences are DFQATT and SNEGSKA (reference sequence). V was trimmed by 0 bases and J by 13 bases, leaving 13 bases between them. The chain's CDR3 is CSARDRGAGQFF. CDR3 DNA sequence: TGCAGTGCTAGAGATAGGGGGGCGGGACAGTTCTTC.

Ten or more counts support this clonotype. The rearrangement joins TRBV7-2 to TRBJ2-7; D not certain. Germline lookup yields CDR1 SGHTA and CDR2 FQGNSA. The V end was cut by 8 bases, the J end by 3 bases, with 17 bases between. CDR3 size: 14 residues. In nucleotides, the CDR3 is TGTGCCAGCCGTCCCGGCAGATTAAGCTACGAGCAGTACTTC. Amino acids: CASRPGRLSYEQYF. Using reference TRBV7-2 and TRBJ2-7 for the parts outside the CDR3, the full variable domain is GAGVSQSPSNKVTEKGKDVELRCDPISGHTALYWYRQSLGQGLEFLIYFQGNSAPDKSGLPSDRFSAERTGGSVSTLTIQRTQQEDSAVYLCASRPGRLSYEQYFGPGTRLTVT.

CDR3 amino acids: CAISVQGFAGNTIYF. The CDR3 DNA follows: TGTGCCATCAGTGTACAGGGTTTCGCTGGAAACACCATATATTTT. This chain joins TRBV10-3 and TRBJ1-3, with D possibly being TRBD1 (6 bases). Germline loops: CDR1 ENHRY, CDR2 SYGVKD. The CDR3 is 15 amino acids. With 4 bases removed from V and 2 bases from J, the gap between germline ends came to 12 bases.

This clonotype was seen many times. The CDR3 protein is CATLDLMGDNEQFF. CDR3 coding DNA: TGTGCCACCCTTGACCTGATGGGGGACAATGAGCAGTTCTTC. The rearrangement links TRBV15 to TRBJ2-1; D is tentatively TRBD1 or TRBD2 (5 bases each). V was cut by 8 bases and J by 5 bases, with 16 bases left in between. CDR3 length equals 14 residues. Germline V gene sequence: CDR1 LNHNV, CDR2 YYDKDF (reference sequence). The variable domain in full, completed from reference TRBV15 and TRBJ2-1, reads DAMVIQNPRYQVTQFGKPVTLSCSQTLNHNVMYWYQQKSSQAPKLLFHYYDKDFNNEADTPDNFQSRRPNTSFCFLDIRSPGLGDTAMYLCATLDLMGDNEQFFGPGTRLTVL.

The rearrangement uses TRBV4-3 and TRBJ2-3; 8 bases are a match to TRBD1. Germline V gene data show CDR1 as LGHNA and CDR2 as YSLEER. The CDR3 is 15 residues long. V lost 6 bases to trimming and J lost 4 bases; unmatched junction nucleotides: 9. This chain's CDR3 is CASRSVLQGADTQYF. Here the CDR3 DNA reads TGCGCCAGCAGGTCTGTGCTACAGGGGGCAGATACGCAGTATTTT.

The chain has TRBV19 and TRBJ1-4; D unresolved. Germline V gives CDR1 LNHDA, CDR2 SQIVND (reference sequence). CDR3 length: 14 amino acids. With 6 bases removed from V and 3 bases from J, the gap between germline ends came to 11 bases. The CDR3 here is CASRQLAANEKLFF. The CDR3 coding sequence is TGTGCCAGTAGGCAGCTGGCGGCTAATGAAAAACTGTTTTTT. The full variable domain, completed using reference TRBV19 and TRBJ1-4, is DGGITQSPKYLFRKEGQNVTLSCEQNLNHDAMYWYRQDPGQGLRLIYYSQIVNDFQKGDIAEGYSVSREKKESFPLTVTSAQKNPTAFYLCASRQLAANEKLFFGSGTQLSVL.

There are many counts of this clonotype. The chain links TRBV20-1 to TRBJ1-1; D not certain. CDR3 length: 12 residues. V was shortened by 6 bases and J by 1 base, with 9 bases between the two germline ends. Per the germline V gene, CDR1 is DFQATT and CDR2 is SNEGSKA (reference sequence). CDR3 sequence (DNA): TGCAGTGCCCCCTCCGGGAACACTGAAGCTTTCTTT. It translates to CSAPSGNTEAFF.

The chain couples TRBV5-1 to TRBJ2-5; 10 nucleotides agree with TRBD1. Germline assignment: CDR1 SGHRS and CDR2 YFSETQ. This CDR3 is built from 16 residues. Trimming cost V 1 base and J 3 bases; bases outside gene matches: 6. CDR3 in DNA: TGCGCCAGCAGCTTGAGACAGGGGGCCGAGGAAGAGACCCAGTACTTC. This sequence encodes CASSLRQGAEEETQYF.

The sample holds many counts of this clonotype. The J gene is TRBJ1-1, the V gene TRBV5-1; D gene unclear. The CDR3 is 14 amino acids. V lost 3 bases and J lost 5, with 14 bases in between. Germline CDR1 and CDR2: SGHRS and YFSETQ. DNA of the CDR3: TGCGCCAGCAGCTCAGTTCCCCTCAGGACTGAAGCTTTCTTT. It is translated as CASSSVPLRTEAFF.

The sample holds many counts of this clonotype. This sequence joins TRBV20-1 and TRBJ2-6, with 12 bases fitting TRBD2. The V gene end was trimmed by 4 bases and the J gene end by 2 bases; junction bases not matched to a gene: 6. The CDR3 extends over 17 amino acids. Germline V lookup: CDR1 DFQATT, CDR2 SNEGSKA (reference sequence). The CDR3 is CSAIILAGGPGANVLTF. CDR3 DNA: TGCAGTGCTATTATCCTAGCGGGAGGGCCTGGGGCCAACGTCCTGACTTTC.

The chain employs TRBV24-1 and TRBJ2-3, with 14 bases fitting TRBD2. Trimming took 0 bases from V and 6 from J; bases not matched to a gene: 4. Germline CDR1 reads KGHDR; CDR2 reads SFDVKD. CDR3 length: 17 amino acids. The CDR3 is CATSDLQTSGRADTQYF. The CDR3 bases are TGTGCCACCAGTGATTTGCAGACTAGCGGGAGGGCGGATACGCAGTATTTT.